The 14 T cell receptor beta chains reported below all come from one sample, sequenced in a study of T cells in Graves' hyperthyroidism and ophthalmopathy. Amplification targeted TCR beta CDR3 regions from RNA transcripts. A set of HTBI primers served as the primers for a first-round RT-PCR of the TCR CDR3. TCRdb ran MiXCR on the multiplex PCR reads and lists one entry per CDR3 protein. The table records a few hundred thousand distinct CDR3 sequences, approximately 15% of them present only once. Sequencing was performed on blood. The source is a woman in her sixties with Graves' ophthalmopathy.

The V gene is TRBV19, the J gene TRBJ2-7, with 8 nucleotides matching TRBD1. Germline V lookup: CDR1 LNHDA, CDR2 SQIVND (reference sequence). The V gene end was trimmed by 2 bases and the J gene end by 0 bases; junction bases not matched to a gene: 3. The CDR3 is made up of 15 amino acids. CDR3 coding DNA: TGTGCCAGTAGTATACCCGGACAGGGCTCCTACGAGCAGTACTTC. This sequence encodes CASSIPGQGSYEQYF.

This clonotype was detected only a few times. A read error is likely, as this CDR3 ends without the conserved phenylalanine or tryptophan. The rearrangement links TRBV5-1 to TRBJ2-1, with 9 bases aligning to TRBD2. The V gene end was trimmed by 3 bases and the J gene end by 2 bases; junction bases not matched to a gene: 0. CDR3 length: 14 amino acids. Looked up from germline, CDR1 is SGHRS and CDR2 is YFSETQ. CDR3 coding DNA: TGCGCCAGCAGCTCTAGCGGGACCTACAATGAGCAGTTCCTC. This translates into CASSSSGTYNEQFL.

This clonotype was found many times. The chain carries TRBV7-2 and TRBJ1-1; 9 nucleotides agree with TRBD1. CDR1 SGHTA and CDR2 FQGNSA come from the germline V gene. The CDR3 runs 15 residues. V shed 2 bases and J 4 bases; nucleotides not matched to a gene: 5. CDR3 bases: TGTGCCAGCAGCTTACGAGACAGGGGGACCACTGAAGCTTTCTTT. Translation gives CASSLRDRGTTEAFF. Together with reference TRBV7-2 and TRBJ1-1, the CDR3 gives the full variable domain: GAGVSQSPSNKVTEKGKDVELRCDPISGHTALYWYRQSLGQGLEFLIYFQGNSAPDKSGLPSDRFSAERTGGSVSTLTIQRTQQEDSAVYLCASSLRDRGTTEAFFGQGTRLTVV.

This rearrangement joins TRBV11-2 to TRBJ2-3; 9 nucleotides match TRBD2. CDR3 length equals 16 residues. Germline-derived CDR1 and CDR2 are SGHAT and FQNNGV. With V trimmed by 5 bases and J by 1 base, 7 bases remained unmatched. CDR3: CASSPSSGTGTDTQYF. DNA of the CDR3: TGTGCCAGCAGCCCCTCTAGCGGGACCGGCACAGATACGCAGTATTTT.

This clonotype was recorded many times. This chain's CDR3 is CASSPRGQGSSQPQHF. Here the CDR3 DNA reads TGTGCCAGCAGCCCCCGAGGACAGGGGTCGAGCCAGCCCCAGCATTTT. The chain recombines TRBV6-2 or TRBV6-3 with TRBJ1-5; 9 bases line up with TRBD1. CDR3 length equals 16 residues. The V gene's germline CDR1 is MNHEY and CDR2 SVGEGT. The V and J ends lost 6 bases and 7 bases, in that order; junction bases with no gene match: 13.

This clonotype was recorded at least ten times. This chain links TRBV12-3 or TRBV12-4 with TRBJ2-7; no clear D. V was trimmed by 3 bases and J by 2 bases, leaving 11 bases between them. The CDR3 spans 14 residues. Here the CDR3 DNA reads TGTGCCAGCAGTTTTGGGTACTCCCCCTACGAGCAGTACTTC. This gives the protein CASSFGYSPYEQYF.

This clonotype has at least ten counts. This chain links TRBV20-1 with TRBJ1-1; D call uncertain. The CDR3 is 15 residues long. Germline loops: CDR1 DFQATT, CDR2 SNEGSKA (reference sequence). Trimming took off 3 bases at V and 3 bases at J, with 17 bases between the two ends. CDR3 amino acids: CSASVIRLGYTEAFF. The CDR3 DNA sequence: TGCAGTGCTAGCGTTATCAGGTTAGGGTACACTGAAGCTTTCTTT.

The chain links TRBV6-1 to TRBJ1-5; TRBD1 agrees at 7 bases. The CDR3 runs to 15 residues. Per germline, CDR1 MNHNS and CDR2 SASEGT. Trimming removed 6 bases from V and 2 bases from J; junction bases left unmatched: 7. CDR3 in amino acids: CASSGTGVGNQPQHF. The CDR3 nucleotides read TGTGCCAGCAGCGGAACAGGGGTGGGCAATCAGCCCCAGCATTTT.

The chain combines TRBV16 with TRBJ1-2, with D possibly matching TRBD1 (6 bases). CDR1 KGHSY and CDR2 FQNENV come from the germline V gene. V shed 7 bases and J shed 6 bases, with 21 bases lying between them. CDR3 length: 15 residues. As DNA, the CDR3 is TGTGCCAGCACCTATACACAGGGTTATTACGATGGCTACACCTTC. Translated: CASTYTQGYYDGYTF.

In this sample, this clonotype turned up many times. This chain connects TRBV7-2 to TRBJ2-7; 11 bases match TRBD2. J gave up 3 bases and V 3 bases, and 16 bases lay outside the gene matches. Germline V gene data show CDR1 as SGHTA and CDR2 as FQGNSA. CDR3 length: 19 residues. CDR3 sequence: CASSFQGGTSGRSVYEQYF. CDR3 bases: TGTGCCAGCAGCTTCCAAGGCGGGACTAGCGGTCGGTCGGTCTACGAGCAGTACTTC.

The chain combines TRBV4-2 with TRBJ2-1; TRBD1 is a possible D gene (8 bases). This CDR3 is 15 amino acids long. Germline lookup yields CDR1 LGHNA and CDR2 YNFKEQ. The V and J ends lost 3 bases and 6 bases respectively, with 15 bases between them. The CDR3 DNA follows: TGTGCCAGCAGCCAGAGCGGGACAGGTCTCAATGAGCAGTTCTTC. It encodes CASSQSGTGLNEQFF.

The rearrangement links TRBV28 to TRBJ1-5, with 9 positions matching TRBD1. There are 15 residues in the CDR3. V lost 5 bases, J lost 5 bases, and 7 bases stayed unmatched. CDR1 MDHEN and CDR2 SYDVKM come from the germline V gene. This CDR3 reads CASSTGTGSYQPQHF. CDR3 nucleotide sequence: TGTGCCAGCAGTACAGGGACAGGGAGTTATCAGCCCCAGCATTTT.

This clonotype has only one observation. CDR3 bases: TGTGCCAGTAGTATATGGCGGGGGGGCTTCTACGAGCAGTACTTC. This translates into CASSIWRGGFYEQYF. This rearrangement joins TRBV19 to TRBJ2-7, with 9 positions matching TRBD2. V shed 2 bases and J 3 bases; nucleotides not matched to a gene: 5. This CDR3 region has 15 residues. Germline CDR1 reads LNHDA; CDR2 reads SQIVND (reference sequence).

This clonotype was picked up a small number of times. A much bigger clone sits one base away, suggesting this may be a read error. The rearrangement joins TRBV28 to TRBJ1-1; a weak D match, TRBD1 (5 bases). The CDR3 is 14 amino acids. The ends were cut back, 6 bases at V and 2 bases at J, with 13 bases in the middle. CDR1 is MDHEN, CDR2 SYDVKM, per germline. CDR3 in DNA: TGTGCCAGCAGCCCGGGGACCCAAAACACTGAAGCTTTCTTT. Protein product: CASSPGTQNTEAFF.